This TCR beta chain is drawn from a study of blood T cell repertoires in COVID-19. Study summary: Whether acute or convalescent, the COVID-19 samples came from the United States, Italy and Spain. Nucleic acid was either cDNA or gDNA, and it came from T cells, B-cell-depleted T cells, or PBMCs.

Germline V lookup: CDR1 GTSNPN, CDR2 SVGIG (reference sequence). V shed 3 bases and J shed 3 bases, with 9 bases lying between them. This CDR3 has 12 amino acids. Per the authors' pipeline: Using reference gene primer amplification, nucleated cell counts were estimated. Sequenced by immunoSEQ multiplex PCR; TCRdb stores in-frame clones only, minus some. V and J calls and clone size are given by that table; D and trimming were obtained from the DNA. The repertoire holds approximately 90,000 clones, 87% seen once, with about 17% in the top ten. The TCR originated in a human donor in a cohort sampled during active COVID-19. Source material: peripheral blood. The chain recombines TRBV30 with TRBJ2-7; possible D gene TRBD1, 6 bases. The CDR3 DNA reads as TGTGCCTGGAGCCTACAGGGCTACGAGCAGTACTTC. Translated: CAWSLQGYEQYF. Combining the CDR3 with reference TRBV30 and TRBJ2-7 gives the whole variable domain SQTIHQWPATLVQPVGSPLSLECTVEGTSNPNLYWYRQAAGRGLQLLFYSVGIGQISSEVPQNLSASRPQDRQFILSSKKLLLSDSGFYLCAWSLQGYEQYFGPGTRLTVT.